A single sample gave rise to the 8 T cell receptor beta chains below, sequenced in a study of cytomegalovirus exposure and HLA in healthy donors. The PCR contained 60 Vbeta and 13 Jbeta primers. Clones were sequenced by immunoSEQ multiplex PCR, and TCRdb holds only the in-frame ones, with some missing. Altogether some 170,000 clones are present, about 69% being singletons, with the ten largest covering 2.5% to 3.5%. Sequencing was done on a sample of PBMCs. The receptors were gathered from a male donor in good health and CMV-seronegative.

The rearrangement links TRBV28 to TRBJ2-1; TRBD2 agrees at 14 bases. Germline loops: CDR1 MDHEN, CDR2 SYDVKM. The V and J ends lost 6 bases and 8 bases, in that order; junction bases with no gene match: 3. The CDR3 extends over 14 amino acids. CDR3 loop: CASRTSGREHEQFF. The CDR3 region has the DNA TGTGCCAGCAGGACTAGCGGGAGGGAGCATGAGCAGTTCTTC.

V and J are TRBV5-1 and TRBJ2-1, with a possible D match to TRBD2 (5 bases). The CDR3 has 14 amino acids. Per germline, CDR1 SGHRS and CDR2 YFSETQ. Trimming took 1 base from V and 11 from J, leaving 16 bases between them. Here the CDR3 reads CASSLNLAKGKQFF. CDR3 in DNA: TGCGCCAGCAGCTTGAATCTAGCCAAAGGGAAGCAGTTCTTC. Full variable domain (remainder filled in from reference TRBV5-1 and TRBJ2-1): KAGVTQTPRYLIKTRGQQVTLSCSPISGHRSVSWYQQTPGQGLQFLFEYFSETQRNKGNFPGRFSGRQFSNSRSEMNVSTLELGDSALYLCASSLNLAKGKQFFGPGTRLTVL.

The chain joins TRBV5-1 to TRBJ2-3, with 8 bases identical to TRBD1. The CDR3 extends over 16 amino acids. Germline CDR1 SGHRS, CDR2 YFSETQ. The ends lost 4 bases at V and 2 bases at J; junction bases unmatched: 9. The CDR3 DNA reads as TGCGCCAGCAGCCACACACCGGACAGGGACACAGATACGCAGTATTTT. Its protein product is CASSHTPDRDTDTQYF.

The chain combines TRBV28 with TRBJ2-1; 7 bases fit TRBD1. CDR1 MDHEN and CDR2 SYDVKM come from the germline V gene. Trimming removed 6 bases from V and 8 bases from J; junction bases left unmatched: 7. The CDR3 spans 13 residues. CDR3: CASRSQGQDEQFF. DNA of the CDR3: TGTGCCAGCAGATCACAGGGGCAGGATGAGCAGTTCTTC.

The J gene is TRBJ1-4, the V gene TRBV5-1; D ambiguous. This CDR3 spans 13 amino acids. Germline CDR1 SGHRS, CDR2 YFSETQ. V was trimmed by 0 bases and J by 4 bases, leaving 4 bases between them. The CDR3 spells CASSLADNEKLFF. Here the CDR3 DNA reads TGCGCCAGCAGCTTGGCAGATAATGAAAAACTGTTTTTT.

The rearrangement joins TRBV30 to TRBJ2-1; D uncertain. Germline V lookup: CDR1 GTSNPN, CDR2 SVGIG (reference sequence). Trimming pared 3 bases from V and 10 bases from J, leaving 10 bases between. This CDR3 region has 11 residues. The CDR3 region has the DNA TGTGCCTGGAGCTTCAGGTCGGAGCAGTTCTTC. It encodes CAWSFRSEQFF.

The V gene is TRBV18, the J gene TRBJ1-1, with TRBD1 identical over 7 bases. V gave up 4 bases and J gave up 3 bases; unmatched junction bases: 5. Germline CDR1 KGHSH, CDR2 LQKENI. This CDR3 contains 14 residues. This CDR3 reads CASSQGAGDTEAFF. CDR3 sequence (DNA): TGTGCCAGCTCACAGGGGGCTGGGGACACTGAAGCTTTCTTT.

CDR3 bases: TGTGCCAGCAGCCATGGGCTAGCAGGCGATACGCAGTATTTT. It translates to CASSHGLAGDTQYF. The V and J genes are TRBV27 and TRBJ2-3; D possibly corresponds to TRBD2 (5 bases). Germline assignment: CDR1 MNHEY and CDR2 SMNVEV (reference sequence). V was clipped by 6 bases and J by 6 bases, with 16 bases between them. The CDR3 consists of 14 residues.